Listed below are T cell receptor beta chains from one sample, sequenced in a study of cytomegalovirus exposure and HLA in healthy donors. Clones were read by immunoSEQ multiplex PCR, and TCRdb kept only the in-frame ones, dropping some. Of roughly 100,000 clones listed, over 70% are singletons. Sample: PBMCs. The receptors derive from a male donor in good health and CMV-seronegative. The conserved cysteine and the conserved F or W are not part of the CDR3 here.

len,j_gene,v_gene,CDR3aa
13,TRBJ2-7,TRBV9,ASSVGPAGGYEQY
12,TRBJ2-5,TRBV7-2,ASSHGLFQETQY
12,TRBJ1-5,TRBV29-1,SVVETDSNQPQH
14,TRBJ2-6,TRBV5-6,ASNRPGGSGANVLT
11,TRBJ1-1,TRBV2,ASTGTGYTEAF
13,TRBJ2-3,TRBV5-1,ASSLAGGGTDTQY
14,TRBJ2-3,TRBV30,AWSPRLAASTNSQY
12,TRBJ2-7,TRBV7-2,ASSPRTGLMEQY
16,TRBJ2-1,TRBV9,ASSVGLAGPSSYNEQF
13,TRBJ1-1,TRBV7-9,ASSDRQAENTEAF
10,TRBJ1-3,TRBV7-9,ASSFGGDTIY
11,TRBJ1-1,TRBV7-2,ASSLSSYTEAF
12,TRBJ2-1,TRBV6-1,ASRGTGGLVEQF
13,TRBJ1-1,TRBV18,ASSASFQGNTEAF
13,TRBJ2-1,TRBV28,ATLPGLAGLNEQF
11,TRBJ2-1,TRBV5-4,ASSLGGYNEQF
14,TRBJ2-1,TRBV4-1,ASSNLQGKRDIEQF
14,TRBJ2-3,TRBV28,ASSLWPGGPTDTQY
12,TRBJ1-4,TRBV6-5,ASTSSGTVEKLF
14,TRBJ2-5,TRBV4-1,ASSQPSGSPQETQY
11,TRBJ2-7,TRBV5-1,ASSGQGTTEQY
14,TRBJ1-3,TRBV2,ASRELSGYSGNTIY
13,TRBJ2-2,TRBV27,ASSYRDINTGELF